This T cell receptor (beta chain) was identified during a study of T cells in Graves' hyperthyroidism and ophthalmopathy. V was shortened by 5 bases and J by 7 bases, with 9 bases between the two germline ends. The CDR3 extends over 12 amino acids. CDR1 and CDR2 from the germline V gene are ENHRY and SYGVKD. It was RNA transcripts that yielded the amplified TCR beta CDR3 regions. The HTBI primer set drove a first-round RT-PCR of the TCR CDR3. MiXCR, run by TCRdb on the multiplex PCR reads, gives a single entry per CDR3 protein. The table lists about 560,000 distinct CDR3 sequences, over 15% of them singletons.

The sequence derives from a woman younger than 35 with Graves' hyperthyroidism. The sequenced material came from blood. The chain recombines TRBV10-3 with TRBJ2-4; perhaps TRBD1 as D (6 bases). CDR3 sequence: CAISIQGNIQYF. Written as DNA, the CDR3 is TGTGCCATCAGTATTCAGGGGAACATTCAGTACTTC.